The clone carrying this TCR beta chain is a singleton in its sample. Its target is not known. This entry is derived from a study of glioma-infiltrating T cells. Findings and caveats of the study: Tissue-blood divergence was below expectation in non-neoplastic patients, above in gliomas.

Amplification of TCR alpha and beta CDR3 regions from RNA used iRepertoire nested multiplex PCR. From the multiplex PCR reads, TCRdb called clonotypes with MiXCR, one entry per CDR3 protein. The sample lists over 15,000 distinct CDR3 sequences, nearly 60% occurring once. The CDR3 is 14 amino acids. The V end was cut by 3 bases, the J end by 0 bases, with 8 bases between. Germline CDR1 and CDR2: SNHLY and FYNNEI. The V call is TRBV2, the J call TRBJ1-1; D gene uncertain. Sample: glioma tissue, nonneoplastic brain tissue, or PBMCs (not recorded which). This sequence originates from a human donor with low-grade glioma or glioblastoma, undergoing nonglioma brain surgery, or in good health (not recorded which). DNA for the CDR3: TGTGCCAGCAGTGAGGCAGGCATGAACACTGAAGCTTTCTTT. Residues: CASSEAGMNTEAFF.